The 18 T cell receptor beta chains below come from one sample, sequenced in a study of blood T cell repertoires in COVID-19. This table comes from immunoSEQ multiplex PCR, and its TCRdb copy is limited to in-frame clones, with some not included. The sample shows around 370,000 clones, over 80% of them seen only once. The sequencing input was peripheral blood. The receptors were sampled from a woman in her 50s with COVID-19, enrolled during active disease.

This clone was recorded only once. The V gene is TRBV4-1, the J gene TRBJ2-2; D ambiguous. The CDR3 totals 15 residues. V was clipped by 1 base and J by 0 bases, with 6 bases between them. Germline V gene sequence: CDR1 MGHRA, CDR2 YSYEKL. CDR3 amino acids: CASSQGGSNTGELFF. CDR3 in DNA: TGCGCCAGCAGCCAAGGCGGATCGAACACCGGGGAGCTGTTTTTT.

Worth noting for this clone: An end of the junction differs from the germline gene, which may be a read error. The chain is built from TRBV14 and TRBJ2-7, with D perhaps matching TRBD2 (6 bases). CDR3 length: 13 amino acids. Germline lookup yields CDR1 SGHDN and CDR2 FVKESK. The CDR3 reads CAISGQLGYEQYF. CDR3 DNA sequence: TGTGCCATCAGCGGGCAGTTGGGTTACGAGCAGTACTTC.

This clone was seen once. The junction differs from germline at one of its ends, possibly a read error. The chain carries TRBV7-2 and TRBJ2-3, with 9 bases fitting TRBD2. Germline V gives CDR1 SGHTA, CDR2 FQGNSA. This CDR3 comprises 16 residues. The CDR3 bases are TGTGCCAGCATCTTAGGGACTAGCCGTGCCACAGATACGCAGTATTTT. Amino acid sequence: CASILGTSRATDTQYF.

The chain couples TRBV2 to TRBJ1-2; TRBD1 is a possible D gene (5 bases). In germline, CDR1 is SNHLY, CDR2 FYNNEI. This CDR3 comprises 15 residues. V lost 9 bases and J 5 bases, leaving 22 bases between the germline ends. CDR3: CASRGVARARYGYTF. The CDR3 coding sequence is TGTGCCAGTAGAGGAGTGGCCAGGGCTCGATATGGCTACACCTTC.

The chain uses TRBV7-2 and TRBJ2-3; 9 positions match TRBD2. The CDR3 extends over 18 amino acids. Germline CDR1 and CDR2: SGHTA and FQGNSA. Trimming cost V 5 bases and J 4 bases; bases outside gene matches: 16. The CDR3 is CASSPAKGGRAKSDTQYF. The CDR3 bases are TGTGCCAGCAGCCCAGCGAAAGGCGGGAGGGCCAAGTCAGATACGCAGTATTTT. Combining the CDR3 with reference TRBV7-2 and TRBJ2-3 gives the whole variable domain GAGVSQSPSNKVTEKGKDVELRCDPISGHTALYWYRQSLGQGLEFLIYFQGNSAPDKSGLPSDRFSAERTGGSVSTLTIQRTQQEDSAVYLCASSPAKGGRAKSDTQYFGPGTRLTVL.

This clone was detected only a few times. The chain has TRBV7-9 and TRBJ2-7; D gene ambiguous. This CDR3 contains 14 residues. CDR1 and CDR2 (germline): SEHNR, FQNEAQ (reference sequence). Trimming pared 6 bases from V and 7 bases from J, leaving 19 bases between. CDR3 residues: CASSLDSSPGEQYF. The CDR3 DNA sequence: TGTGCCAGCAGTCTCGACTCCTCCCCTGGGGAGCAGTACTTC.

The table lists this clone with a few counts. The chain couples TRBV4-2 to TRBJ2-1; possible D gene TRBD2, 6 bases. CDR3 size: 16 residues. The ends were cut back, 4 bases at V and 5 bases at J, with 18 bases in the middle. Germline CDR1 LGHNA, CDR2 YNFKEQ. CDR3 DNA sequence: TGTGCCAGCAGCCCCCACACCGGGACTTTGAACAATGAGCAGTTCTTC. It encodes CASSPHTGTLNNEQFF.

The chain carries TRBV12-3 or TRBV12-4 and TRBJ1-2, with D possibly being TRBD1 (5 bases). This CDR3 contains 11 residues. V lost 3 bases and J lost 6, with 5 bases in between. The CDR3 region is CASSLGHGYTF. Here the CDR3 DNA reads TGTGCCAGCAGTTTGGGGCATGGCTACACCTTC.

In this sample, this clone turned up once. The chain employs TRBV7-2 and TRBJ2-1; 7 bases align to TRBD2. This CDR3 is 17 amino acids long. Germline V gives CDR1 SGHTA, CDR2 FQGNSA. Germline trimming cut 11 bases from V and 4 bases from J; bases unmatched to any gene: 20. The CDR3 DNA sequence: TGTGCCTCTGCCGCTAGCGGCCTTAAGGGCATATACAATGAGCAGTTCTTC. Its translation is CASAASGLKGIYNEQFF.

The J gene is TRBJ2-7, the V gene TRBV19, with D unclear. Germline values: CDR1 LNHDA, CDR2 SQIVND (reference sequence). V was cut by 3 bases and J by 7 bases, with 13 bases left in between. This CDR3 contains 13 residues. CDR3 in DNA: TGTGCCAGTAGTATCCCTCCCACGGGTGAGCAGTACTTC. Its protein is CASSIPPTGEQYF.

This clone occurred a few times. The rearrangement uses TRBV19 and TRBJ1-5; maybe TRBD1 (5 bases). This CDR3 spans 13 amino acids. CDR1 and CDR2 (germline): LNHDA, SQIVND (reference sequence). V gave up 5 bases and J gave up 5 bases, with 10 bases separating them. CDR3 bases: TGTGCCAGTAGTCTGGACAAATATCAGCCCCAGCATTTT. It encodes CASSLDKYQPQHF.

CDR3 residues: CASSYEENLNEQFF. In nucleotides, the CDR3 is TGTGCCAGCAGCTACGAGGAGAACCTCAATGAGCAGTTCTTC. The chain carries TRBV7-2 and TRBJ2-1; no clear D. This CDR3 contains 14 residues. Trimming pared 4 bases from V and 6 bases from J, leaving 13 bases between. CDR1 is SGHTA, CDR2 FQGNSA, per germline.

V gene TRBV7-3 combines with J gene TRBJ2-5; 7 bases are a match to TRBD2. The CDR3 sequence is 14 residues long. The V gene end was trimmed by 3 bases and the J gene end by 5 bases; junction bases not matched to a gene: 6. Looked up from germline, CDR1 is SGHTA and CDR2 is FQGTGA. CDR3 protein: CASSFGREWETQYF. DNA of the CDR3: TGTGCCAGCAGCTTTGGGAGGGAATGGGAGACCCAGTACTTC.

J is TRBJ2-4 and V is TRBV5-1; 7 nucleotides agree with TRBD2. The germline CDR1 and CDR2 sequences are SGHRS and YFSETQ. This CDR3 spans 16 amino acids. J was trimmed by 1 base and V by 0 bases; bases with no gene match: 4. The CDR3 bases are TGCGCCAGCAGCTTGGCTACCGGGAGGGCCAAAAACATTCAGTACTTC. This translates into CASSLATGRAKNIQYF.

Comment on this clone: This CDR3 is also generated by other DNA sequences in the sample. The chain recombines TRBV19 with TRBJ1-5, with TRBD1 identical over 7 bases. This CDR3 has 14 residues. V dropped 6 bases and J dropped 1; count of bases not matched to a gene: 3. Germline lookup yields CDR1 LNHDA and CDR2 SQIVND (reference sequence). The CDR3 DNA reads TGTGCCAGTAGGAGGACAGGAAGCAATCAGCCCCAGCATTTT. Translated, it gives CASRRTGSNQPQHF.

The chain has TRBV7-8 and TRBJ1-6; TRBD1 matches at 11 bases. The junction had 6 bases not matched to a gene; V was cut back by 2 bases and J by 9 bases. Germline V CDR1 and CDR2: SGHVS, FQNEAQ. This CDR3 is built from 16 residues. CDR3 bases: TGTGCCAGCAGCTTATCTGGGACAGGGGGGAGTTCACCCCTCCACTTT. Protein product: CASSLSGTGGSSPLHF.

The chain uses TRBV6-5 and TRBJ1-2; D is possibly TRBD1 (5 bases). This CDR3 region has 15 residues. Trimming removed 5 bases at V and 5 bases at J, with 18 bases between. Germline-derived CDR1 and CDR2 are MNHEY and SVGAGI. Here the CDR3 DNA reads TGTGCCAGCAGTCCCCAGGGAATCCAAAGGTATGGCTACACCTTC. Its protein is CASSPQGIQRYGYTF.

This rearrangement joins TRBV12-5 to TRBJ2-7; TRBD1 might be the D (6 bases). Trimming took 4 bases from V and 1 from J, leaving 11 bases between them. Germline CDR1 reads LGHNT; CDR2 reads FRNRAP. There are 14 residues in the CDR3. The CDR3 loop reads CASGSFQGSYEQYF. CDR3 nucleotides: TGTGCTAGTGGTTCCTTCCAGGGGTCCTACGAGCAGTACTTC. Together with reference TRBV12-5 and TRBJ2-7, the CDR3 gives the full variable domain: DARVTQTPRHKVTEMGQEVTMRCQPILGHNTVFWYRQTMMQGLELLAYFRNRAPLDDSGMPKDRFSAEMPDATLATLKIQPSEPRDSAVYFCASGSFQGSYEQYFGPGTRLTVT.